The 15 T cell receptor beta chains listed next were all sequenced from one sample in a study of shared clonotypes between healthy human individuals. Profiled with immunoSEQ multiplex PCR; TCRdb holds only in-frame clones, not every one. The sample records a few million clones, around 93% being singletons. The source material was naive CD4+ T cells from PBMCs. As to subset: CD45RA+ positively selected. All receptors derive from a man younger than 35 in good health. Some clones in this sample may be carry-over from other donors' samples.

This chain uses TRBV11-2 with TRBJ2-5, with 14 positions matching TRBD2. Losses at the gene ends were 2 bases for V and 3 bases for J; bases not matched to a gene: 5. Germline V gene lookup returns CDR1 SGHAT and CDR2 FQNNGV. CDR3 length equals 17 residues. The CDR3 sequence: CASSLPMGLAGEETQYF. The CDR3 DNA sequence: TGTGCCAGCAGCTTACCTATGGGACTAGCGGGAGAAGAGACCCAGTACTTC.

J is TRBJ2-7 and V is TRBV2; the match to TRBD2 covers 9 bases. CDR3 length: 13 amino acids. The J segment lost 6 bases and the V segment lost 6 bases, leaving 6 bases of the junction unmatched. The germline V gene encodes CDR1 SNHLY and CDR2 FYNNEI. The CDR3: CASSGSGRGEQYF. The CDR3 nucleotides are TGTGCCAGCAGCGGTAGCGGGAGAGGCGAGCAGTACTTC.

This chain joins TRBV5-1 and TRBJ2-1; 10 bases fit TRBD2. CDR1 is SGHRS and CDR2 is YFSETQ in the germline V gene. This CDR3 is 16 amino acids long. The ends lost 4 bases at V and 9 bases at J; junction bases unmatched: 13. In DNA form, the CDR3 reads TGCGCCAGCAGCACCGTACCCAGCGGGAGGGTGGGTGAGCAGTTCTTC. Encoded protein: CASSTVPSGRVGEQFF.

This CDR3 is CASSRGEWDTQYF. The CDR3 DNA reads TGTGCCAGCAGCCGGGGGGAGTGGGATACGCAGTATTTT. This chain uses TRBV28 with TRBJ2-3; the match to TRBD2 covers 7 bases. CDR1 is MDHEN, CDR2 SYDVKM, per germline. V shed 6 bases and J 6 bases; nucleotides not matched to a gene: 6. The CDR3 is 13 amino acids.

This rearrangement joins TRBV11-3 to TRBJ2-3; D is ambiguous. CDR1 and CDR2 (germline): SGHNT, YENEEA. Trimming pared 4 bases from V and 6 bases from J, leaving 14 bases between. The CDR3 loop spans 14 amino acids. CDR3 DNA: TGTGCCAGCAGCTCAAGGGCTTACGGGGATACGCAGTATTTT. This encodes CASSSRAYGDTQYF.

The V gene is TRBV9, the J gene TRBJ1-3; no firm D call. Germline V gene data show CDR1 as SGDLS and CDR2 as YYNGEE. V dropped 0 bases and J dropped 4 bases, with 5 bases sitting between them. The CDR3 has 13 residues. The CDR3 is CASSVDTGNTIYF. For the CDR3, the DNA is TGTGCCAGCAGCGTAGACACCGGAAACACCATATATTTT.

The chain carries TRBV7-3 and TRBJ2-3; 9 nucleotides agree with TRBD2. This CDR3 contains 17 residues. Germline CDR1 SGHTA, CDR2 FQGTGA. V shed 1 base, J shed 0 bases, and the junction held 5 bases outside the gene matches. CDR3 in DNA: TGTGCCAGCAGCTTAATGGCGACTAGCGGTAGCACAGATACGCAGTATTTT. This translates into CASSLMATSGSTDTQYF.

V gene TRBV7-2 combines with J gene TRBJ2-1, with 8 positions matching TRBD1. Unmatched junction bases numbered 6, after V lost 5 bases and J lost 9 bases. Germline V gene sequence: CDR1 SGHTA, CDR2 FQGNSA. The CDR3 is 13 amino acids. CDR3 amino acids: CASSQGTGGEQFF. Here the CDR3 DNA reads TGTGCCAGCAGCCAGGGGACAGGTGGTGAGCAGTTCTTC. The full variable domain, in which reference TRBV7-2 and TRBJ2-1 provide the parts outside the CDR3, is GAGVSQSPSNKVTEKGKDVELRCDPISGHTALYWYRQSLGQGLEFLIYFQGNSAPDKSGLPSDRFSAERTGGSVSTLTIQRTQQEDSAVYLCASSQGTGGEQFFGPGTRLTVL.

This sequence joins TRBV9 and TRBJ2-4; 9 bases fit TRBD1. This CDR3 region has 15 residues. Looked up from germline, CDR1 is SGDLS and CDR2 is YYNGEE. V lost 2 bases and J lost 11; bases outside the gene matches: 11. The CDR3 region is CASSVAPGQGSFQYF. CDR3 sequence (DNA): TGTGCCAGCAGCGTGGCCCCCGGACAGGGGTCTTTTCAGTACTTC.

This chain joins TRBV7-2 and TRBJ2-1; maybe TRBD2 (5 bases). The CDR3 covers 13 residues. Germline CDR1 reads SGHTA; CDR2 reads FQGNSA. The V gene lost 3 bases and the J gene lost 15 bases, with 18 bases spanning the gap. CDR3 in amino acids: CASSLGEGRGRFF. As DNA, the CDR3 is TGTGCCAGCAGCTTGGGCGAAGGGAGAGGTAGGTTCTTC. The complete variable domain, with remaining parts taken from reference TRBV7-2 and TRBJ2-1, reads GAGVSQSPSNKVTEKGKDVELRCDPISGHTALYWYRQSLGQGLEFLIYFQGNSAPDKSGLPSDRFSAERTGGSVSTLTIQRTQQEDSAVYLCASSLGEGRGRFFGPGTRLTVL.

The chain combines TRBV5-1 with TRBJ2-7; D is possibly TRBD2 (6 bases). Germline CDR1 is SGHRS and CDR2 is YFSETQ. There are 14 residues in the CDR3. V shed 4 bases and J shed 6 bases, with 17 bases lying between them. The CDR3 loop is CASSRGTEGGEQYF. The CDR3, as DNA: TGCGCCAGCAGCCGAGGGACGGAGGGTGGCGAGCAGTACTTC.

This clone was recorded only once. The chain couples TRBV5-1 to TRBJ1-2; 7 bases fit TRBD1. The CDR3 contains 16 residues. The germline CDR1 and CDR2 sequences are SGHRS and YFSETQ. The V and J ends lost 4 bases and 6 bases, in that order; junction bases with no gene match: 15. DNA for the CDR3: TGCGCCAGCAGCCCGGGGACAGATTACACTCGGAATGGCTACACCTTC. It encodes CASSPGTDYTRNGYTF.

This sequence joins TRBV2 and TRBJ1-1, with D perhaps matching TRBD1 (5 bases). CDR1 is SNHLY and CDR2 is FYNNEI in the germline V gene. The CDR3 sequence is 14 residues long. Trimming removed 5 bases from V and 0 bases from J, with 10 bases in between. The CDR3 spells CASSMGLLNTEAFF. The CDR3 DNA follows: TGTGCCAGCAGTATGGGACTTCTGAACACTGAAGCTTTCTTT.

The rearrangement links TRBV9 to TRBJ1-1; 12 bases fit TRBD1. From germline, CDR1 is SGDLS and CDR2 YYNGEE. This CDR3 is 18 amino acids long. V was pared by 2 bases and J by 0 bases, with 8 bases of the junction left unmatched. In DNA, the CDR3 is TGTGCCAGCAGCGTTGCTTCCGGGACAGGGGGCATGAACACTGAAGCTTTCTTT. Amino acid sequence: CASSVASGTGGMNTEAFF. The variable domain in full, completed from reference TRBV9 and TRBJ1-1, reads DSGVTQTPKHLITATGQRVTLRCSPRSGDLSVYWYQQSLDQGLQFLIQYYNGEERAKGNILERFSAQQFPDLHSELNLSSLELGDSALYFCASSVASGTGGMNTEAFFGQGTRLTVV.

This clone was seen a single time. The J gene is TRBJ2-1, the V gene TRBV5-1; 10 bases fit TRBD2. This CDR3 is 17 amino acids long. V lost 3 bases and J lost 8; bases outside the gene matches: 14. Germline V gene sequence: CDR1 SGHRS, CDR2 YFSETQ. In DNA form, the CDR3 reads TGCGCCAGCAGCTCAGGACTAGCGGTGCGAATGGGAGATGAGCAGTTCTTC. Its protein is CASSSGLAVRMGDEQFF.